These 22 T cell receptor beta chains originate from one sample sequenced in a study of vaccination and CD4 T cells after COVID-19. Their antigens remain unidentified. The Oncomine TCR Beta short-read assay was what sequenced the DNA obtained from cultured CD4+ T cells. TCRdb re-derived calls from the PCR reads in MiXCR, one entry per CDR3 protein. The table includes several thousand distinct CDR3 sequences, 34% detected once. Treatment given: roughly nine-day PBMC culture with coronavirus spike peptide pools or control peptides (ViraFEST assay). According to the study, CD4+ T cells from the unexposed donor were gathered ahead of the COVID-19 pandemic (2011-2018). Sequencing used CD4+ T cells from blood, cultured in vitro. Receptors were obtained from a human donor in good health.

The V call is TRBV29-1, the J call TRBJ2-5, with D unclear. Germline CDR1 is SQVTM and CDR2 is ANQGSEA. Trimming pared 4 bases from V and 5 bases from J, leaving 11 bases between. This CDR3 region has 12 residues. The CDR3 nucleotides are TGCAGCGTTGGAACAGAAGGGGAGACCCAGTACTTC. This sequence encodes CSVGTEGETQYF.

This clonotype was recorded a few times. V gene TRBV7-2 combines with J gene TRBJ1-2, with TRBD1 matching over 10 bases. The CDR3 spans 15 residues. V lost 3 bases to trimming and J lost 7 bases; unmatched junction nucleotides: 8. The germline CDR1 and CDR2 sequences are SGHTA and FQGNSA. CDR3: CASSLETWTGGGYTF. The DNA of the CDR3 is TGTGCCAGCAGCTTGGAAACGTGGACAGGGGGTGGCTACACCTTC.

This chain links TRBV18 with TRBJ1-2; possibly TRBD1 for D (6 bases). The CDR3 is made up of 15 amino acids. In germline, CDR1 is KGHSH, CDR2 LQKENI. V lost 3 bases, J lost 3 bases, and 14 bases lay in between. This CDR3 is CASSPQETGDYGYTF. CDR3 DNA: TGTGCCAGCTCACCGCAGGAGACAGGCGACTATGGCTACACCTTC.

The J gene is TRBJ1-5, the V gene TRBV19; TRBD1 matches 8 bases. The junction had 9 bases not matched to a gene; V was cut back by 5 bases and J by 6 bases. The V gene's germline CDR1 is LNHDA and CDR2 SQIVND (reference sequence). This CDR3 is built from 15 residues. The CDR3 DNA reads TGTGCCAGTAGTGCGGTGGCAGGGGGCATTCAGCCCCAGCATTTT. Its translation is CASSAVAGGIQPQHF.

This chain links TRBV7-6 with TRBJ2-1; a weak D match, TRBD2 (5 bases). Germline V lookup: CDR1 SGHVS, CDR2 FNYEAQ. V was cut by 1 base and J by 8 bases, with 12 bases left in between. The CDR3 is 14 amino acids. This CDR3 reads CASSLVWLADEQFF. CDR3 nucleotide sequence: TGTGCCAGCAGCTTAGTATGGCTAGCCGATGAGCAGTTCTTC.

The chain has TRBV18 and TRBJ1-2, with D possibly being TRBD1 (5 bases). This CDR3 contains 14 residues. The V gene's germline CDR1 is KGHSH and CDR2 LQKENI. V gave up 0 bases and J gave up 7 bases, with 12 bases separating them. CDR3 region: CASSPPGPRLGYTF. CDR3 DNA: TGTGCCAGCTCACCACCGGGACCTCGGCTTGGCTACACCTTC.

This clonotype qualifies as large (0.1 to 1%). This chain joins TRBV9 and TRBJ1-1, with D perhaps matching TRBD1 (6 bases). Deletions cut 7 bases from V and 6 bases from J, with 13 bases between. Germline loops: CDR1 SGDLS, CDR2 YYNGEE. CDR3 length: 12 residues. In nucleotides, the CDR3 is TGTGCCAGCGGGACAACCCCCCCTGAAGCTTTCTTT. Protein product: CASGTTPPEAFF.

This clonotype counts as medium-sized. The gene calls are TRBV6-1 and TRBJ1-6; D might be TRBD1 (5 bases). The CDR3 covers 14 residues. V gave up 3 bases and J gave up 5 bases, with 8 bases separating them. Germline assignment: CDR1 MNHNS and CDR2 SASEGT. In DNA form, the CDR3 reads TGTGCCAGCAGTGAGGGACCTGATAATTCACCCCTCCACTTT. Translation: CASSEGPDNSPLHF.

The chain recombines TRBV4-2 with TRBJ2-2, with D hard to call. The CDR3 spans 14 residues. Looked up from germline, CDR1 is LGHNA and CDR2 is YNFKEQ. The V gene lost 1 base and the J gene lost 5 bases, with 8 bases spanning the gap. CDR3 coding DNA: TGTGCCAGCAGCCAAGTGGTCCAGACCGGGGAGCTGTTTTTT. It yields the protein CASSQVVQTGELFF.

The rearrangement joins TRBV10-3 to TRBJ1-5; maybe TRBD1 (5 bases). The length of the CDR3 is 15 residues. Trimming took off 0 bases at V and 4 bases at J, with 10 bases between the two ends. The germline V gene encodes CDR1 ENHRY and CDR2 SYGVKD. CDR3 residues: CAISESTAGNQPQHF. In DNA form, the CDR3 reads TGTGCCATCAGTGAGTCGACAGCTGGAAATCAGCCCCAGCATTTT.

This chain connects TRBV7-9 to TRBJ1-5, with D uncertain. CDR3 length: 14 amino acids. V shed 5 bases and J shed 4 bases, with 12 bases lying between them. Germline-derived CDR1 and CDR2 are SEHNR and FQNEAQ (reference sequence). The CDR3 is CASSPEPQNQPQHF. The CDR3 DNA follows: TGTGCCAGCAGCCCAGAACCCCAGAATCAGCCCCAGCATTTT.

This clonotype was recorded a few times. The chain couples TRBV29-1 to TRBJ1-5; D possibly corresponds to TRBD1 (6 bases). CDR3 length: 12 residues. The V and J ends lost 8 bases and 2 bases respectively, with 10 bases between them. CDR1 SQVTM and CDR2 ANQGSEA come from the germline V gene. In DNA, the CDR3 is TGCAGCTACAGGGATGGCAATCAGCCCCAGCATTTT. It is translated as CSYRDGNQPQHF.

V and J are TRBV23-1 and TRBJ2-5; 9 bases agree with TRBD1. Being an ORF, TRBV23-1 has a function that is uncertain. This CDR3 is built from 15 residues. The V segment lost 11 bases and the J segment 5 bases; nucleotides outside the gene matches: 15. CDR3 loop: CAALTGTGRRETQYF. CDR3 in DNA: TGCGCCGCCCTAACCGGGACAGGGAGAAGGGAGACCCAGTACTTC.

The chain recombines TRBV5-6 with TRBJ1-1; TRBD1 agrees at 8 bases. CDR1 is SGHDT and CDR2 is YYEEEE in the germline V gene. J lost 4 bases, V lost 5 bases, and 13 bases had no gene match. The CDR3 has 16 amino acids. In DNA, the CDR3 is TGTGCCAGCAGATTCGGCTGGGGACAGGAGAGCACTGAAGCTTTCTTT. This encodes CASRFGWGQESTEAFF.

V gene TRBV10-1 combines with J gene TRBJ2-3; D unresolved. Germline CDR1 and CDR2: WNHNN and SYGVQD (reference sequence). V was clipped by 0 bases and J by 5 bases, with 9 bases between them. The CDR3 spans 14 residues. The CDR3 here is CASSESTHGDTQYF. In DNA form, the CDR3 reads TGCGCCAGCAGTGAGTCGACTCACGGAGATACGCAGTATTTT.

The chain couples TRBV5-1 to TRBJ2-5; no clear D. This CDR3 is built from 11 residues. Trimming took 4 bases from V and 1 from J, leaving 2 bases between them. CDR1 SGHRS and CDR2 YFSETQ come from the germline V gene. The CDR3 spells CASSIQETQYF. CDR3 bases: TGCGCCAGCAGCATCCAAGAGACCCAGTACTTC.

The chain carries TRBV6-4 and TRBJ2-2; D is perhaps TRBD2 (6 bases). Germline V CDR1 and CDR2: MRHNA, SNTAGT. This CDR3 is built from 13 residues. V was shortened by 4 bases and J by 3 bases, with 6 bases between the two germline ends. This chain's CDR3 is CASSAGDTGELFF. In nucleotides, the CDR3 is TGTGCCAGCAGTGCGGGGGACACCGGGGAGCTGTTTTTT.

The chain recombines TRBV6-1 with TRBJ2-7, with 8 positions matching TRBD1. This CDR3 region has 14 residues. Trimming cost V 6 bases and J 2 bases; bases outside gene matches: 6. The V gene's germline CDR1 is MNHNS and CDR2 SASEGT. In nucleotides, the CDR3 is TGTGCCAGCAGATCCCGGGACAGGACCTACGAGCAGTACTTC. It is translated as CASRSRDRTYEQYF.

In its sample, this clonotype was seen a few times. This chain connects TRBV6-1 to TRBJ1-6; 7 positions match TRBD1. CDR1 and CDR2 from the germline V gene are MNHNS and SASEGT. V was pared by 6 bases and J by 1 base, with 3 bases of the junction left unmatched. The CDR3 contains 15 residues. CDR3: CASRQGGSYNSPLHF. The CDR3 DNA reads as TGTGCCAGCAGGCAGGGGGGTTCCTATAATTCACCCCTCCACTTT.

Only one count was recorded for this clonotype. For the CDR3, the DNA is TGTGCCACCTCTCGGACAGGAACAAATGAGCAGTTCTTC. It codes for CATSRTGTNEQFF. The chain recombines TRBV6-1 with TRBJ2-1; 7 nucleotides agree with TRBD1. CDR3 length equals 13 residues. Per germline, CDR1 MNHNS and CDR2 SASEGT. The V gene end was trimmed by 10 bases and the J gene end by 7 bases; junction bases not matched to a gene: 10.

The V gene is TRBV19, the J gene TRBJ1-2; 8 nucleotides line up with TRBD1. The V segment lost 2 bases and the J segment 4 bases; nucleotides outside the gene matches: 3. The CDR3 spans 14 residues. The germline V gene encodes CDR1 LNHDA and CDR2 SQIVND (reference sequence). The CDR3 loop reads CASSIRDRLYGYTF. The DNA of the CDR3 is TGTGCCAGTAGTATAAGGGACAGGCTCTATGGCTACACCTTC.

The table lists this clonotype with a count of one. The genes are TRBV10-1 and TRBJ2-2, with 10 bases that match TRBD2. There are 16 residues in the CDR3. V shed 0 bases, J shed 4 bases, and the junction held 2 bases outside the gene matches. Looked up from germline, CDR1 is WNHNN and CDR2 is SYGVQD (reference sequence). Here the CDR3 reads CASSESVAGGTGELFF. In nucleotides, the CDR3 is TGCGCCAGCAGTGAGTCAGTAGCGGGGGGCACCGGGGAGCTGTTTTTT.